This note documents a single T cell receptor (beta chain) sequence. What it binds is not known. This record comes from a study of T cell repertoires in cytomegalovirus infection. MiXCR was run by TCRdb on the reads, yielding one entry per CDR3 protein. Among hundreds of thousands of distinct CDR3 sequences listed, roughly 43% were seen once. V lost 4 bases and J lost 6, with 17 bases in between. Germline assignment: CDR1 SGHKS and CDR2 YYEKEE (reference sequence). CDR3 length: 15 amino acids. Material: cultured PBMCs, obtained from culture after CMV antigen stimulation. The rearrangement links TRBV5-5 to TRBJ2-1; TRBD1 or TRBD2 may be the D gene (5 bases each). This sequence originates from a human donor in good health (CMV status not recorded). Some clones in this sample may be carry-over from other donors' samples. CDR3 coding DNA: TGTGCCAGCAGCACGGGGACGGCCCGCGGCAATGAGCAGTTCTTC. It codes for CASSTGTARGNEQFF.